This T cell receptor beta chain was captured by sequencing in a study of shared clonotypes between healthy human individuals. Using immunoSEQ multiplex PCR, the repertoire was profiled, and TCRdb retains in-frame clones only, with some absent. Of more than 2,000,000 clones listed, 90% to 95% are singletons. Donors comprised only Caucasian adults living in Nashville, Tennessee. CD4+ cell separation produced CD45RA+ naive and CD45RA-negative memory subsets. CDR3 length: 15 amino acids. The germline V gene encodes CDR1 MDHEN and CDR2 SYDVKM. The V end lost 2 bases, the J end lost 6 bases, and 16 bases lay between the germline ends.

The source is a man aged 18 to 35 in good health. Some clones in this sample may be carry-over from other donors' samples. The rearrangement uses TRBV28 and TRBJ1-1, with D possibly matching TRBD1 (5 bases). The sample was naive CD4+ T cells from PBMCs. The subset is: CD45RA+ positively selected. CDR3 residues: CASSLGGWDRPEAFF. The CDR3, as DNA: TGTGCCAGCAGTTTAGGGGGATGGGACCGCCCTGAAGCTTTCTTT.